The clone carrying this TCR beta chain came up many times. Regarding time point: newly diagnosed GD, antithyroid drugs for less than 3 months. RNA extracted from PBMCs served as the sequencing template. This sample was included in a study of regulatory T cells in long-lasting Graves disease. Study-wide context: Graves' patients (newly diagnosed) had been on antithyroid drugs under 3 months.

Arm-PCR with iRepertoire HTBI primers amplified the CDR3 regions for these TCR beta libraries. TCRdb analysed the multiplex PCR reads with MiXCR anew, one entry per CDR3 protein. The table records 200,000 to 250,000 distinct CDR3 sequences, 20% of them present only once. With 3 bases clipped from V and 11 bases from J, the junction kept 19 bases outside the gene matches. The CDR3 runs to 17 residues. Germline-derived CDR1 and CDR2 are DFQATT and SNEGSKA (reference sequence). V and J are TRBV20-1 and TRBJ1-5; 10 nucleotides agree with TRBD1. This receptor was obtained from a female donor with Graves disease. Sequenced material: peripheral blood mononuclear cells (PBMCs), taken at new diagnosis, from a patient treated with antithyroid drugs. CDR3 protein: CSASGVLDRGTTRSQHF. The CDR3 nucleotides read TGCAGTGCTAGCGGTGTCTTGGACAGGGGGACAACTAGGTCCCAGCATTTT.